This entry describes one T cell receptor (beta chain). Measured with immunoSEQ multiplex PCR; TCRdb has only the in-frame clones, and not every one. The repertoire holds almost 85,000 clones, about 97% seen once, with approximately 0.2% in the top ten. This CDR3 has 13 amino acids. Per the germline V gene, CDR1 is MNHEY and CDR2 is SVGAGI. Germline trimming cut 0 bases from V and 9 bases from J; bases unmatched to any gene: 3. The data originate from a study of technical replicates of blood from a handful of donors. The sample consisted of T cells isolated from PBMCs. This sequence joins TRBV6-5 and TRBJ2-7, with TRBD2 matching over 9 bases. The source of this sequence is a human donor in good health. CDR3 sequence: CASSYSISGGQYF. CDR3 sequence (DNA): TGTGCCAGCAGTTACTCGATTAGCGGGGGGCAGTACTTC.